This passage covers 17 T cell receptor beta chains from one sample sequenced in a study of response to subunit inactivated influenza vaccine. A single record per CDR3 protein comes from TCRdb applying MiXCR to the RT-PCR reads. Of some 800,000 distinct CDR3 sequences listed, 21% are singletons. The sequenced sample was PBMCs from blood, obtained roughly 5 days after vaccination. The receptors were sampled from a man in his fifties who received an inactivated influenza vaccine.

Only a few counts were recorded for this clonotype. The genes are TRBV5-1 and TRBJ1-1, with TRBD1 matching 7 bases. The ends lost 7 bases at V and 1 base at J; junction bases unmatched: 16. Germline assignment: CDR1 SGHRS and CDR2 YFSETQ. This CDR3 has 17 amino acids. CDR3 in amino acids: CASGRGETGHSNTEAFF. Here the CDR3 DNA reads TGCGCCAGCGGAAGGGGGGAGACAGGGCACTCGAACACTGAAGCTTTCTTT.

J is TRBJ2-3 and V is TRBV20-1, with 9 positions matching TRBD2. After removal of 3 bases from V and 2 bases from J, the junction contained 15 bases not matched to a gene. The CDR3 runs 18 residues. Germline V gene sequence: CDR1 DFQATT, CDR2 SNEGSKA (reference sequence). The CDR3 DNA follows: TGCAGTGCTAGTACCTTTCAGCGGCGGGAGGGAACCACAGATACGCAGTATTTT. Amino acids: CSASTFQRREGTTDTQYF.

The chain recombines TRBV5-1 with TRBJ1-1; D remains unclear. Germline lookup yields CDR1 SGHRS and CDR2 YFSETQ. V was clipped by 2 bases and J by 3 bases, with 11 bases between them. The CDR3 extends over 14 amino acids. CDR3: CASSFRESDTEAFF. CDR3 bases: TGCGCCAGCAGCTTTAGGGAATCGGACACTGAAGCTTTCTTT.

This clonotype was observed a handful of times. The chain carries TRBV28 and TRBJ2-1; 9 bases line up with TRBD2. Germline V CDR1 and CDR2: MDHEN, SYDVKM. The CDR3 is made up of 14 amino acids. Unmatched junction bases numbered 5, after V lost 2 bases and J lost 9 bases. Here the CDR3 reads CASSLAGGGGEQFF. In nucleotides, the CDR3 is TGTGCCAGCAGTTTAGCGGGAGGGGGAGGTGAGCAGTTCTTC.

This clonotype turned up a few times. The V and J genes are TRBV10-3 and TRBJ1-1; D perhaps matches TRBD1 (5 bases). V gave up 3 bases and J gave up 1 base, with 12 bases separating them. Germline loops: CDR1 ENHRY, CDR2 SYGVKD. This CDR3 contains 15 residues. Here the CDR3 DNA reads TGTGCCATCAGTGAACAGGCCGCCGGGAACACTGAAGCTTTCTTT. Translated: CAISEQAAGNTEAFF.

This clonotype was recorded at least ten times. The chain couples TRBV21-1 to TRBJ2-7; the table calls TRBD1, which could not be checked here. TRBV21-1 is shown as a pseudogene. The length of the CDR3 is 12 residues. CDR3 coding DNA: TGTGCCAGCGCTACAGGGTCCTACGAGCAGTACTTC. Its protein product is CASATGSYEQYF.

The chain employs TRBV20-1 and TRBJ2-7; D is perhaps TRBD1 (6 bases). V was trimmed by 6 bases and J by 2 bases, leaving 14 bases between them. The germline V gene encodes CDR1 DFQATT and CDR2 SNEGSKA (reference sequence). The CDR3 sequence is 13 residues long. The chain's CDR3 is CSAQWDTTYEQYF. DNA for the CDR3: TGCAGTGCGCAGTGGGACACGACCTACGAGCAGTACTTC.

This rearrangement joins TRBV12-5 to TRBJ2-5; D possibly corresponds to TRBD1 (5 bases). Germline V gives CDR1 LGHNT, CDR2 FRNRAP. The CDR3 is made up of 13 amino acids. Trimming pared 7 bases from V and 4 bases from J, leaving 13 bases between. CDR3 in DNA: TGTGCTAGTGCCATGGGGCAGGGAGAGACCCAGTACTTC. Protein sequence: CASAMGQGETQYF.

There are a few counts of this clonotype. The chain recombines TRBV3-1 with TRBJ2-7, with 15 bases identical to TRBD2. The trim removed 3 bases at V and 1 base at J, leaving 7 bases unmatched. Germline lookup yields CDR1 LGHDT and CDR2 YNNKEL (reference sequence). The CDR3 has 18 amino acids. The CDR3 coding sequence is TGTGCCAGCAGCCAGACCATAGGGACTAGCGGGGGGTCCTACGAGCAGTACTTC. It is translated as CASSQTIGTSGGSYEQYF.

V gene TRBV20-1 combines with J gene TRBJ2-7, with a weak D call TRBD1 (6 bases). V lost 3 bases and J 5 bases, leaving 17 bases between the germline ends. The CDR3 has 14 amino acids. Germline-derived CDR1 and CDR2 are DFQATT and SNEGSKA (reference sequence). CDR3 sequence (DNA): TGCAGTGCTAGTTACCGCCAGGGGATCGACGAGCAGTACTTC. It translates to CSASYRQGIDEQYF.

This rearrangement joins TRBV12-3 or TRBV12-4 to TRBJ2-3; 8 nucleotides match TRBD1. The CDR3 runs 16 residues. J gave up 2 bases and V 7 bases, and 11 bases lay outside the gene matches. CDR3 sequence reads: CASTYLGTGPTDTQYF. In DNA, the CDR3 is TGTGCCAGCACCTACTTAGGGACAGGCCCCACAGATACGCAGTATTTT.

This clonotype showed up just a few times. V gene TRBV20-1 combines with J gene TRBJ2-7; D gene ambiguous. Germline CDR1 DFQATT, CDR2 SNEGSKA (reference sequence). With 6 bases removed from V and 1 base from J, the gap between germline ends came to 19 bases. The CDR3 runs 15 residues. DNA for the CDR3: TGCAGTGCATACGCCGTCGTGCCTTTATCCTACGAGCAGTACTTC. This codes for CSAYAVVPLSYEQYF.

This clonotype showed up just a few times. The chain couples TRBV10-3 to TRBJ1-5; 7 bases agree with TRBD1. CDR1 is ENHRY and CDR2 is SYGVKD in the germline V gene. The CDR3 consists of 13 residues. Unmatched junction bases numbered 5, after V lost 11 bases and J lost 1 base. As DNA, the CDR3 is TGTGCCGTTGGACAGGCCAGCAATCAGCCCCAGCATTTT. Residues: CAVGQASNQPQHF.

The chain has TRBV10-3 and TRBJ1-3, with a weak D call TRBD1 (5 bases). Per the germline V gene, CDR1 is ENHRY and CDR2 is SYGVKD. Trimming took off 6 bases at V and 4 bases at J, with 16 bases between the two ends. CDR3 length: 15 residues. Here the CDR3 reads CAISGGQGYGNTIYF. In nucleotides, the CDR3 is TGTGCCATCAGCGGCGGGCAGGGCTACGGAAACACCATATATTTT.

The J gene is TRBJ2-7, the V gene TRBV20-1; 7 bases are a match to TRBD1. CDR1 is DFQATT, CDR2 SNEGSKA, per germline (reference sequence). The CDR3 is 16 residues long. J gave up 4 bases and V 5 bases, and 17 bases lay outside the gene matches. Here the CDR3 reads CSAPLPQQGISYEQYF. The CDR3 coding sequence is TGCAGTGCTCCTTTACCCCAACAGGGGATATCGTACGAGCAGTACTTC.

In this sample, this clonotype turned up a few times. The J gene is TRBJ2-7, the V gene TRBV18; 9 bases align to TRBD2. The V gene's germline CDR1 is KGHSH and CDR2 LQKENI. Germline trimming cut 3 bases from V and 3 bases from J; bases unmatched to any gene: 9. The CDR3 totals 16 residues. The CDR3 sequence: CASSPRSRLADYEQYF. CDR3 sequence (DNA): TGTGCCAGCTCACCTCGTTCGAGACTAGCGGACTACGAGCAGTACTTC.

This clonotype has more than one count but fewer than ten. CDR3 residues: CASSLVTGRTEAFF. CDR3 DNA: TGTGCCAGCAGCTTAGTCACAGGGCGCACTGAAGCTTTCTTT. The chain employs TRBV7-8 and TRBJ1-1, with a tentative D call TRBD1 (6 bases). The V gene lost 1 base and the J gene lost 4 bases, with 10 bases spanning the gap. The CDR3 runs 14 residues. Germline V CDR1 and CDR2: SGHVS, FQNEAQ.